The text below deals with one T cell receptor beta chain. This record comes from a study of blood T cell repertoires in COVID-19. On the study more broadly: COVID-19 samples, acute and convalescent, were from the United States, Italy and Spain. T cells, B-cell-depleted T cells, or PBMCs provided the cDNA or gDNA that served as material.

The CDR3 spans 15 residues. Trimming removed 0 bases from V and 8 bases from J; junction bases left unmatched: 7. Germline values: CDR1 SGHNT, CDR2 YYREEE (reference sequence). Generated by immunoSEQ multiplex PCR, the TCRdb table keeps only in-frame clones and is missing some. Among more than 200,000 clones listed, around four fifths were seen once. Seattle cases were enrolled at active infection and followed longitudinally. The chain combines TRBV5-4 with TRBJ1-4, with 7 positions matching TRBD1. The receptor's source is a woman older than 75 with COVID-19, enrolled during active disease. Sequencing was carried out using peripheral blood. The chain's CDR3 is CASSLAGQGGEKLFF. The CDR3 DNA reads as TGTGCCAGCAGCTTGGCCGGGCAGGGGGGAGAAAAACTGTTTTTT.